Each of the 13 T cell receptor beta chains below was sequenced from the same sample in a study of T cells after yellow fever vaccination. Each CDR3 protein is one row after TCRdb ran MiXCR on the 5' RACE reads. The sample lists roughly 74,000 distinct CDR3 sequences; roughly 6.9% were seen once. The starting material was CD8+ T cells sorted from PBMCs, obtained 4 to 5 days after the first yellow fever vaccination. The receptors come from a young man who received the YFV17D yellow fever vaccine.

Comments on this clonotype: Its ends do not fully match the called genes, so a read error is possible. J is TRBJ2-1 and V is TRBV15; unclear D gene. The CDR3 consists of 15 residues. Germline-derived CDR1 and CDR2 are LNHNV and YYDKDF (reference sequence). CDR3 amino acids: CATSVYRAYYNKQFF. The CDR3 DNA follows: TGTGCCACCAGCGTGTATCGTGCATACTACAATAAGCAGTTCTTC.

This clonotype was found a few times. This sequence joins TRBV4-2 and TRBJ2-7; D possibly corresponds to TRBD2 (5 bases). Germline CDR1 and CDR2: LGHNA and YNFKEQ. The germline V and J ends were trimmed by 3 bases and 6 bases, with 12 bases remaining between them. There are 13 residues in the CDR3. The chain's CDR3 is CASSQVGDPEQYF. Written as DNA, the CDR3 is TGTGCCAGCAGCCAGGTCGGGGATCCCGAGCAGTACTTC.

CDR3 bases: TGTGCCAGTAGTATAAACGGACTAGCTGGCGGGGCCAACGTCCTGACTTTC. Translating gives CASSINGLAGGANVLTF. The chain combines TRBV19 with TRBJ2-6; 8 bases agree with TRBD2. Unmatched junction bases numbered 7, after V lost 2 bases and J lost 4 bases. Germline V gives CDR1 LNHDA, CDR2 SQIVND (reference sequence). CDR3 length equals 17 residues.

The chain uses TRBV4-1 and TRBJ1-6; no clear D gene. Germline V CDR1 and CDR2: MGHRA, YSYEKL. This CDR3 spans 14 amino acids. Trimming shortened V by 0 bases and J by 10 bases, and 10 bases separated the two germline ends. CDR3 loop: CASSQDAVGSPLHF. CDR3 DNA: TGCGCCAGCAGCCAAGATGCCGTGGGCTCACCCCTCCACTTT.

This clonotype was recorded many times. The chain has TRBV7-8 and TRBJ2-3, with TRBD1 as a possible D gene (6 bases). The V gene lost 4 bases and the J gene lost 2 bases, with 13 bases spanning the gap. This CDR3 is 15 amino acids long. CDR1 and CDR2 from the germline V gene are SGHVS and FQNEAQ. CDR3 in amino acids: CASSSRTAFTDTQYF. CDR3 DNA sequence: TGTGCCAGCAGCTCCCGGACAGCCTTCACAGATACGCAGTATTTT.

This clonotype appeared many times. This chain uses TRBV12-3 or TRBV12-4 with TRBJ1-1; D perhaps matches TRBD1 (5 bases). There are 14 residues in the CDR3. Deletions cut 5 bases from V and 2 bases from J, with 12 bases between. DNA of the CDR3: TGTGCCAGCAGTGTCGGGACCGCAAACACTGAAGCTTTCTTT. Translating it yields CASSVGTANTEAFF.

This clonotype was counted many times. V gene TRBV10-2 combines with J gene TRBJ1-1; 9 positions agree with TRBD1. CDR3 length: 14 residues. Trimming removed 5 bases from V and 4 bases from J; junction bases left unmatched: 5. In germline, CDR1 is WSHSY, CDR2 SAAADI. CDR3 in DNA: TGCGCCAGCAGTTGGGACAGGGTGGGCACTGAAGCTTTCTTT. The encoded protein is CASSWDRVGTEAFF.

This clonotype was seen many times. The rearrangement joins TRBV6-4 to TRBJ2-3; 12 bases map to TRBD2. The J segment lost 4 bases and the V segment lost 5 bases, leaving 4 bases of the junction unmatched. The length of the CDR3 is 15 residues. The germline V gene has CDR1 MRHNA and CDR2 SNTAGT. The CDR3 here is CASSSGLAGSDTQYF. CDR3 nucleotides: TGTGCCAGCAGTTCAGGACTAGCGGGGTCAGATACGCAGTATTTT.

The rearrangement joins TRBV20-1 to TRBJ2-3, with 8 positions matching TRBD2. Germline loops: CDR1 DFQATT, CDR2 SNEGSKA (reference sequence). The V and J ends lost 3 bases and 2 bases, in that order; junction bases with no gene match: 10. This CDR3 has 16 residues. CDR3 amino acids: CSARWFPAGDTDTQYF. CDR3 nucleotides: TGCAGTGCTAGGTGGTTTCCAGCGGGGGACACAGATACGCAGTATTTT.

Of note for this clonotype: It may be a read error: a sequence one base away is much more abundant. The genes are TRBV6-5 and TRBJ2-5, with TRBD2 identical over 11 bases. The CDR3 is made up of 15 amino acids. CDR1 MNHEY and CDR2 SVGAGI come from the germline V gene. J gave up 4 bases and V 0 bases, and 1 base lay outside the gene matches. For the CDR3, the DNA is TGTGCCAGCAGTTACTCGACTAGCGGGGTAGAGACCCAGTACTTC. The encoded protein is CASSYSTSGVETQYF.

The V call is TRBV5-4, the J call TRBJ2-7, with D perhaps TRBD1 or TRBD2 (5 bases each). Trimming removed 7 bases from V and 0 bases from J, with 11 bases in between. The CDR3 is made up of 13 amino acids. The V gene's germline CDR1 is SGHNT and CDR2 YYREEE (reference sequence). DNA of the CDR3: TGTGCCAGCGGGGGTGGGGGCTCCTACGAGCAGTACTTC. Protein: CASGGGGSYEQYF. The full variable domain, rest sourced from reference TRBV5-4 and TRBJ2-7, is ETGVTQSPTHLIKTRGQQVTLRCSSQSGHNTVSWYQQALGQGPQFIFQYYREEENGRGNFPPRFSGLQFPNYSSELNVNALELDDSALYLCASGGGGSYEQYFGPGTRLTVT.

This clonotype was seen a handful of times. The chain is built from TRBV11-2 and TRBJ2-1; a possible D gene is TRBD2 (5 bases). Germline CDR1 and CDR2: SGHAT and FQNNGV. There are 15 residues in the CDR3. Trimming left V 3 bases short and J 0 bases short, with 9 bases between. The CDR3 loop is CASSLARGSYNEQFF. The CDR3 coding sequence is TGTGCCAGCAGCTTGGCCCGGGGCTCCTACAATGAGCAGTTCTTC.

This clonotype was counted ten times or more. The gene calls are TRBV12-3 or TRBV12-4 and TRBJ1-2; D is unclear. The CDR3 has 13 amino acids. Trimming left V 0 bases short and J 7 bases short, with 9 bases between. This chain's CDR3 is CASSLAPTSGYTF. CDR3 nucleotide sequence: TGTGCCAGCAGTTTAGCGCCAACTTCTGGCTACACCTTC.